Following are 17 T cell receptor beta chains from one sample sequenced in a study of blood T cell repertoires in COVID-19. Repertoires were generated with immunoSEQ multiplex PCR, while TCRdb's copy carries only in-frame clones and drops some. The profile shows 100,000 to 150,000 clones, 60% to 80% of them singletons. The source material was peripheral blood. The source is a woman aged 70-85 years with acute or convalescent COVID-19.

The V and J genes are TRBV19 and TRBJ1-5, with a weak D call TRBD1 (6 bases). Trimming removed 3 bases at V and 4 bases at J, with 13 bases between. Germline values: CDR1 LNHDA, CDR2 SQIVND (reference sequence). The CDR3 sequence is 15 residues long. The CDR3 protein is CASSMDSLGNQPQHF. The CDR3 DNA follows: TGTGCCAGTAGTATGGACAGCTTGGGTAATCAGCCCCAGCATTTT.

This chain uses TRBV7-3 with TRBJ2-1, with TRBD1 identical over 8 bases. Germline CDR1 reads SGHTA; CDR2 reads FQGTGA. Unmatched junction bases numbered 7, after V lost 0 bases and J lost 9 bases. This CDR3 is built from 15 residues. The CDR3 region has the DNA TGTGCCAGCAGCTTAACGCAGGGGGCGAGGAGTGAGCAGTTCTTC. Translating gives CASSLTQGARSEQFF.

CDR3: CASSVQGYEQYF. The CDR3 DNA reads as TGTGCCAGCAGCGTACAGGGATACGAGCAGTACTTC. This chain links TRBV11-2 with TRBJ2-7; possibly TRBD1 for D (6 bases). V was shortened by 5 bases and J by 4 bases, with 9 bases between the two germline ends. CDR3 length: 12 residues. The germline CDR1 and CDR2 sequences are SGHAT and FQNNGV.

In this sample, this clone turned up many times. The chain carries TRBV29-1 and TRBJ1-4; D is possibly TRBD1 (6 bases). CDR3 length: 15 amino acids. V lost 6 bases and J lost 5, with 19 bases in between. The germline gives CDR1 SQVTM, CDR2 ANQGSEA. CDR3 DNA sequence: TGCAGCGTCCGTTTCTCACAGGGCCAGAATGAAAAACTGTTTTTT. It translates to CSVRFSQGQNEKLFF.

The J gene is TRBJ2-3, the V gene TRBV9; TRBD2 matches at 12 bases. Losses at the gene ends were 0 bases for V and 6 bases for J; bases not matched to a gene: 2. CDR1 and CDR2 (germline): SGDLS, YYNGEE. The CDR3 spans 15 residues. This CDR3 reads CASSVASGGADTQYF. The CDR3 DNA follows: TGTGCCAGCAGCGTAGCTAGCGGGGGGGCTGATACGCAGTATTTT. Drawing the rest from reference TRBV9 and TRBJ2-3, the complete variable domain is DSGVTQTPKHLITATGQRVTLRCSPRSGDLSVYWYQQSLDQGLQFLIQYYNGEERAKGNILERFSAQQFPDLHSELNLSSLELGDSALYFCASSVASGGADTQYFGPGTRLTVL.

This clone has only a few counts. The rearrangement joins TRBV6-5 to TRBJ1-6; 7 bases are a match to TRBD1. Germline V CDR1 and CDR2: MNHEY, SVGAGI. The ends lost 0 bases at V and 8 bases at J; junction bases unmatched: 4. The CDR3 consists of 15 residues. The CDR3 reads CASSYSNRGDSPLHF. Here the CDR3 DNA reads TGTGCCAGCAGTTACTCGAACAGGGGAGATTCACCCCTCCACTTT.

Details on this clone: The same CDR3 is also encoded by other DNA sequences in this sample. V gene TRBV27 combines with J gene TRBJ1-1, with D possibly TRBD1 on 6 matching bases. V lost 2 bases and J 6 bases, leaving 10 bases between the germline ends. The CDR3 totals 13 residues. CDR1 and CDR2 from the germline V gene are MNHEY and SMNVEV (reference sequence). The CDR3 DNA sequence: TGTGCCAGCAGTTTAGGGGGGGCCGCTGAAGCTTTCTTT. Translating it yields CASSLGGAAEAFF.

This chain connects TRBV6-6 to TRBJ2-2, with TRBD1 identical over 8 bases. Trimming removed 5 bases from V and 3 bases from J; junction bases left unmatched: 8. Germline V gene sequence: CDR1 MNHNY, CDR2 SVGAGI (reference sequence). The CDR3 runs 16 residues. CDR3 loop: CASSTPTGEDTGELFF. The CDR3 nucleotides read TGTGCCAGCAGTACTCCGACAGGGGAAGACACCGGGGAGCTGTTTTTT.

This rearrangement joins TRBV5-1 to TRBJ2-7; the D is unclear. CDR3 length equals 14 residues. The germline V and J ends were trimmed by 0 bases and 3 bases, with 10 bases remaining between them. Germline loops: CDR1 SGHRS, CDR2 YFSETQ. CDR3 sequence (DNA): TGCGCCAGCAGCTTGGTGGCTAACAGCTACGAGCAGTACTTC. It encodes CASSLVANSYEQYF.

This chain joins TRBV28 and TRBJ2-3; unclear D gene. This CDR3 has 13 residues. Deletions cut 7 bases from V and 4 bases from J, with 12 bases between. Germline loops: CDR1 MDHEN, CDR2 SYDVKM. The CDR3 region has the DNA TGTGCCAGCACCCCGAGTTTCGCAGATACGCAGTATTTT. As protein: CASTPSFADTQYF.

This clone was counted a few times. This chain uses TRBV30 with TRBJ2-1; the D gene is possibly TRBD2 (5 bases). Germline CDR1 and CDR2: GTSNPN and SVGIG (reference sequence). Trimming pared 2 bases from V and 6 bases from J, leaving 8 bases between. CDR3 size: 12 residues. As DNA, the CDR3 is TGTGCCTGGAGTAGGGAGTCCAATGAGCAGTTCTTC. It yields the protein CAWSRESNEQFF. The full variable domain, completed using reference TRBV30 and TRBJ2-1, is SQTIHQWPATLVQPVGSPLSLECTVEGTSNPNLYWYRQAAGRGLQLLFYSVGIGQISSEVPQNLSASRPQDRQFILSSKKLLLSDSGFYLCAWSRESNEQFFGPGTRLTVL.

This clone was seen repeatedly, ten times or more. The V call is TRBV6-6, the J call TRBJ2-7, with TRBD1 matching 7 bases. CDR1 and CDR2 from the germline V gene are MNHNY and SVGAGI (reference sequence). V was pared by 2 bases and J by 4 bases, with 2 bases of the junction left unmatched. This CDR3 contains 13 residues. Here the CDR3 DNA reads TGTGCCAGCAGTTACGGGGACAGTTACGAGCAGTACTTC. Amino acids: CASSYGDSYEQYF.

The CDR3 DNA sequence: TGCGCCAGCAGTGATATAGGGAGAGCTTTCTTT. Its protein product is CASSDIGRAFF. The chain joins TRBV10-1 to TRBJ1-1, with D uncertain. The CDR3 is 11 residues long. Germline assignment: CDR1 WNHNN and CDR2 SYGVQD (reference sequence). Trimming shortened V by 3 bases and J by 10 bases, and 9 bases separated the two germline ends.

The gene calls are TRBV7-8 and TRBJ1-1; possibly TRBD1 for D (6 bases). This CDR3 spans 15 amino acids. CDR1 is SGHVS, CDR2 FQNEAQ, per germline. The germline V and J ends were trimmed by 4 bases and 0 bases, with 12 bases remaining between them. The DNA of the CDR3 is TGTGCCAGCAGCTCCGAGGGGACATTGAACACTGAAGCTTTCTTT. Protein sequence: CASSSEGTLNTEAFF.

J is TRBJ2-7 and V is TRBV6-2 or TRBV6-3, with 10 bases aligning to TRBD1. Germline trimming cut 4 bases from V and 3 bases from J; bases unmatched to any gene: 3. CDR3 length: 14 residues. CDR1 MNHEY and CDR2 SVGEGT come from the germline V gene. The CDR3 loop is CASSSGQGLYEQYF. The CDR3 DNA reads as TGTGCCAGCAGTTCGGGACAGGGGCTCTACGAGCAGTACTTC.

As for this clone: A read error may account for a junction end that differs from germline. The V call is TRBV4-1, the J call TRBJ1-2; 8 bases fit TRBD1. This CDR3 spans 16 amino acids. Germline CDR1 is MGHRA and CDR2 is YSYEKL. In DNA, the CDR3 is TGCGCCAGCAGCCATTTGGGACAGGTCTCTTCGAGACCAATTTTATTC. It is translated as CASSHLGQVSSRPILF.

There are a few counts of this clone. This chain links TRBV7-9 with TRBJ2-4; 10 bases are a match to TRBD1. This CDR3 region has 16 residues. Germline-derived CDR1 and CDR2 are SEHNR and FQNEAQ (reference sequence). Trimming at V came to 4 bases and at J to 0 bases, leaving 3 bases not matched to a gene. CDR3 sequence reads: CASSSGQGGAKNIQYF. For the CDR3, the DNA is TGTGCCAGCAGCTCCGGACAGGGGGGAGCCAAAAACATTCAGTACTTC.